The rows below give T cell receptor beta chains drawn from one sample of a study of blood T cell repertoires in COVID-19. Method: immunoSEQ multiplex PCR; TCRdb's copy keeps in-frame clones and lacks some. The sample gives around 80,000 clones, over 75% of which show up once; roughly 12% is in the top ten. Sequencing was carried out using peripheral blood. These receptors were collected from a man older than 75 with acute or convalescent COVID-19. Each CDR3 is given with its conserved first and last residue. The D gene is left open where the match is weak. Clone size appears in some rows only: once, few, many, or a class for an expanded clone.

cdr3_nt cdr3_aa j_call v_call clone_size d_call
TGTGCCAGCAGTTTCAGACGGGACAGGGGCCCTGAAGCTTTCTTT CASSFRRDRGPEAFF TRBJ1-1 TRBV28 . TRBD1
TGCGCCAGCAGCTTGGGCAGGATGACGACCGGGGAGCTGTTTTTT CASSLGRMTTGELFF TRBJ2-2 TRBV5-1 . .
TGTGCCAGCTCACCGCAGGGGTCACCTAATGAAAAACTGTTTTTT CASSPQGSPNEKLFF TRBJ1-4 TRBV18 . .
TGTGCCAGCAGCTCAGGGGTCCGTAACTATGGCTACACCTTC CASSSGVRNYGYTF TRBJ1-2 TRBV5-6 . .
TGTGCCAGCAGCTTGGACCGGGGACACATGAACACTGAAGCTTTCTTT CASSLDRGHMNTEAFF TRBJ1-1 TRBV5-8 . .
TGTGCCATTCGAAGGGACGCAGGGGAAACTGAAGCTTTCTTT CAIRRDAGETEAFF TRBJ1-1 TRBV6-5 . .
TGTGCCAGCAGCTTTGGACTAGCGACTGGGGAGACCCAGTACTTC CASSFGLATGETQYF TRBJ2-5 TRBV5-5 . TRBD2
TGCGCCAGCAGCCCGGAGACAGGGGTCAATGAGCAGTTCTTC CASSPETGVNEQFF TRBJ2-1 TRBV5-1 . TRBD1
TGTGCCAGCAGCCAAGGTGCGGTGAGCACAGATACGCAGTATTTT CASSQGAVSTDTQYF TRBJ2-3 TRBV4-2 . .
TGTGCCAGCAGCCCACCTCCGGGACTAGCATACAATGAGCAGTTCTTC CASSPPPGLAYNEQFF TRBJ2-1 TRBV14 . TRBD2
TGTGCCAGCAGCCAGGCTAGCGGGGGCCTAGAGACCCAGTACTTC CASSQASGGLETQYF TRBJ2-5 TRBV3-1/TRBV3-2 . TRBD2
TGTGCCAGCTCACTTGACAGCAGCTCTGGAAACACCATATATTTT CASSLDSSSGNTIYF TRBJ1-3 TRBV18 . .
TGCGCCAGCAGCCAAGATGGTCGTAGCGGGGGGGCCCGAGATACGCAGTATTTT CASSQDGRSGGARDTQYF TRBJ2-3 TRBV4-1 few TRBD2
TGTGCCAGCAGCACCTTGGGACAGGGGGATAATCAGCCCCAGCATTTT CASSTLGQGDNQPQHF TRBJ1-5 TRBV5-6 . TRBD1
TGTGCCAGCAGCTTAGCGATGGGGAGGGGTTGGTCGGGCTATGGCTACACCTTC CASSLAMGRGWSGYGYTF TRBJ1-2 TRBV7-2 . .
TGTGCCAGCAGCTTAACGGCAGGGTTTGACTCACCCCTCCACTTT CASSLTAGFDSPLHF TRBJ1-6 TRBV7-3 few .
TGTGCCAGCAGCTTGCAGGGGGCCTACGAGCAGTACTTC CASSLQGAYEQYF TRBJ2-7 TRBV5-5 . TRBD1
TGTGCCAGCGACTCCTTTGAGACCCCCTATGGCTACACCTTC CASDSFETPYGYTF TRBJ1-2 TRBV5-5 . .
TGTGCCAGCGGACCGAGGACAGACACCGGGGAGCTGTTTTTT CASGPRTDTGELFF TRBJ2-2 TRBV27 . .
TGCGCCAGCAGTGAGTCGACTAGCGGGGTCAAGCAGCTGTTCTTC CASSESTSGVKQLFF TRBJ2-1 TRBV10-1 . TRBD2
TGTGCCAGCAGCAGGGGGCTTGGAAACACCATATATTTT CASSRGLGNTIYF TRBJ1-3 TRBV2 . TRBD1
TGTGCCAGCAGCCATTGGGGGGGCGGGGAGACCCAGTACTTC CASSHWGGGETQYF TRBJ2-5 TRBV3-1/TRBV3-2 . .
TGTGCCAGCAGCCTGAGGGAAGCTGAAAACACCATATATTTT CASSLREAENTIYF TRBJ1-3 TRBV7-8 few .
TGCGCCAGCAGGAGAGGTGCTCTACAGGGGGCCGGCGAGACCCAGTACTTC CASRRGALQGAGETQYF TRBJ2-5 TRBV5-1 . TRBD1
TGTGCCAGCAGCCCCTTGAACACTGAAGCTTTCTTT CASSPLNTEAFF TRBJ1-1 TRBV6-5 . .
TGTGCTAGTGGTTGGAGACTAGCGGGGTACAATGAGCAGTTCTTC CASGWRLAGYNEQFF TRBJ2-1 TRBV12-5 . TRBD2
TGTGCCAGCAGTGTCCAGAATGTTAATGAAAAACTGTTTTTT CASSVQNVNEKLFF TRBJ1-4 TRBV2 . .
TGCAGCGTTGATAGGGGCTGGGGCACTGAAGCTTTCTTT CSVDRGWGTEAFF TRBJ1-1 TRBV29-1 once .
TGTGCCAGCAGCTTACCCGCTGGACAGGGTAATGAAAAACTGTTTTTT CASSLPAGQGNEKLFF TRBJ1-4 TRBV7-9 . TRBD1